This T cell receptor beta chain was sequenced in a study of chemoradiotherapy in HPV16-positive cancers. Trimming removed 3 bases at V and 8 bases at J, with 13 bases between. This CDR3 is 13 amino acids long. Germline CDR1 and CDR2: LNHDA and SQIVND (reference sequence). Assay used: immunoSEQ multiplex PCR; TCRdb lists only in-frame clones, some missing. The sample includes around 5,000 clones, approximately 86% seen only once; the top ten take 2% to 2.5%. Material: tumor tissue, obtained from a patient who underwent chemoradiotherapy. The clonotype was recovered from a human donor with HPV-associated anogenital cancer. J is TRBJ1-1 and V is TRBV19, with D unclear. The CDR3 coding sequence is TGTGCCAGTAGTATCAGGTCGCCTGGGGAAGCTTTCTTT. This codes for CASSIRSPGEAFF.